The next 12 T cell receptor beta chains were all read from a single sample in a study of blood T cell repertoires in COVID-19. Clones were sequenced by immunoSEQ multiplex PCR, and TCRdb holds only the in-frame ones, with some missing. This sample has approximately 310,000 clones, with about 90% found just once. Sequenced: peripheral blood. The receptors derive from a woman aged 45 to 65 who had recovered from COVID-19.

The rearrangement links TRBV6-2 or TRBV6-3 to TRBJ2-7; TRBD1 might be the D (6 bases). V dropped 5 bases and J dropped 4 bases, with 9 bases sitting between them. The length of the CDR3 is 12 residues. Germline V gives CDR1 MNHEY, CDR2 SVGEGT. CDR3 in DNA: TGTGCCAGCAGTGGACAGATATACGAGCAGTACTTC. Translation: CASSGQIYEQYF.

The V and J genes are TRBV2 and TRBJ1-4; D is possibly TRBD1 (5 bases). V was pared by 5 bases and J by 7 bases, with 11 bases between. From germline, CDR1 is SNHLY and CDR2 FYNNEI. The CDR3 covers 13 residues. The CDR3 bases are TGTGCCAGCAGTTTCGGGGGAGGTGAAAAACTGTTTTTT. Protein product: CASSFGGGEKLFF.

The chain couples TRBV11-1 to TRBJ1-2, with 7 bases identical to TRBD1. Germline V gives CDR1 SGHAT, CDR2 FQDESV (reference sequence). With 5 bases clipped from V and 7 bases from J, the junction kept 10 bases outside the gene matches. The CDR3 loop spans 14 amino acids. CDR3 sequence reads: CASSHGQVSGGYTF. CDR3 coding DNA: TGTGCCAGCAGCCACGGACAGGTGTCGGGTGGCTACACCTTC.

The chain couples TRBV28 to TRBJ2-7; D is perhaps TRBD2 (5 bases). Looked up from germline, CDR1 is MDHEN and CDR2 is SYDVKM. V was clipped by 5 bases and J by 1 base, with 12 bases between them. The CDR3 sequence is 14 residues long. CDR3 DNA: TGTGCCAGCAGTGCTCCCGGGGTATCCTACGAGCAGTACTTC. Translating gives CASSAPGVSYEQYF.

V gene TRBV24-1 combines with J gene TRBJ2-7; tentative D call: TRBD1 (6 bases). V was pared by 3 bases and J by 8 bases, with 16 bases between. The CDR3 consists of 14 residues. Germline values: CDR1 KGHDR, CDR2 SFDVKD. The CDR3 DNA follows: TGTGCCACCAGTGATACCTCGACAGGTGGCAAGCAGTACTTC. This sequence encodes CATSDTSTGGKQYF.

The chain uses TRBV5-1 and TRBJ1-1; the D gene is possibly TRBD1 (5 bases). Trimming shortened V by 0 bases and J by 6 bases, and 15 bases separated the two germline ends. The CDR3 covers 15 residues. The germline V gene has CDR1 SGHRS and CDR2 YFSETQ. This chain's CDR3 is CASSLAGGGFSEAFF. The DNA of the CDR3 is TGCGCCAGCAGCTTGGCCGGGGGAGGATTTTCTGAAGCTTTCTTT. The full variable domain, its missing parts supplied by reference TRBV5-1 and TRBJ1-1, is KAGVTQTPRYLIKTRGQQVTLSCSPISGHRSVSWYQQTPGQGLQFLFEYFSETQRNKGNFPGRFSGRQFSNSRSEMNVSTLELGDSALYLCASSLAGGGFSEAFFGQGTRLTVV.

This chain uses TRBV19 with TRBJ2-1; D remains unclear. The CDR3 loop spans 14 amino acids. V lost 6 bases and J lost 0, with 9 bases in between. Per germline, CDR1 LNHDA and CDR2 SQIVND (reference sequence). DNA of the CDR3: TGTGCCAGTAGGGCAGGCCCCTCCTACAATGAGCAGTTCTTC. Its protein is CASRAGPSYNEQFF.

The chain is built from TRBV19 and TRBJ2-2; no definite D call. The CDR3 is 11 residues long. Germline values: CDR1 LNHDA, CDR2 SQIVND (reference sequence). V dropped 7 bases and J dropped 6 bases, with 6 bases sitting between them. CDR3 nucleotides: TGTGCCAGTACCTCCGCCGGGGAGCTGTTTTTT. It codes for CASTSAGELFF.

The chain carries TRBV19 and TRBJ2-2; possibly TRBD1 for D (6 bases). CDR1 is LNHDA and CDR2 is SQIVND in the germline V gene (reference sequence). Deletions cut 7 bases from V and 6 bases from J, with 18 bases between. This CDR3 has 15 residues. CDR3 sequence: CASNPGEGLPGELFF. The CDR3 nucleotides are TGTGCCAGTAACCCAGGGGAAGGATTGCCCGGGGAGCTGTTTTTT.

The chain has TRBV10-1 and TRBJ2-3, with TRBD2 identical over 11 bases. Trimming removed 3 bases from V and 3 bases from J; junction bases left unmatched: 5. CDR1 and CDR2 (germline): WNHNN, SYGVQD (reference sequence). The CDR3 is made up of 16 amino acids. CDR3 protein: CASSEVAGGPTDTQYF. CDR3 nucleotide sequence: TGCGCCAGCAGTGAAGTAGCGGGGGGGCCAACAGATACGCAGTATTTT.

The chain has TRBV3-1 (or the pseudogene TRBV3-2) and TRBJ2-3; D uncertain. Germline CDR1 LGHDT, CDR2 YNNKEL (reference sequence). V gave up 0 bases and J gave up 2 bases, with 12 bases separating them. The CDR3 contains 16 residues. As DNA, the CDR3 is TGTGCCAGCAGCCAAGATAGACGACTTTCCACAGATACGCAGTATTTT. This encodes CASSQDRRLSTDTQYF.

This sequence joins TRBV15 and TRBJ1-2; D is ambiguous. Germline CDR1 is LNHNV and CDR2 is YYDKDF (reference sequence). The CDR3 runs to 14 residues. V dropped 0 bases and J dropped 4 bases, with 9 bases sitting between them. The CDR3 region has the DNA TGTGCCACCAGCAGAGAAGGCAGGTTCTATGGCTACACCTTC. It codes for CATSREGRFYGYTF.